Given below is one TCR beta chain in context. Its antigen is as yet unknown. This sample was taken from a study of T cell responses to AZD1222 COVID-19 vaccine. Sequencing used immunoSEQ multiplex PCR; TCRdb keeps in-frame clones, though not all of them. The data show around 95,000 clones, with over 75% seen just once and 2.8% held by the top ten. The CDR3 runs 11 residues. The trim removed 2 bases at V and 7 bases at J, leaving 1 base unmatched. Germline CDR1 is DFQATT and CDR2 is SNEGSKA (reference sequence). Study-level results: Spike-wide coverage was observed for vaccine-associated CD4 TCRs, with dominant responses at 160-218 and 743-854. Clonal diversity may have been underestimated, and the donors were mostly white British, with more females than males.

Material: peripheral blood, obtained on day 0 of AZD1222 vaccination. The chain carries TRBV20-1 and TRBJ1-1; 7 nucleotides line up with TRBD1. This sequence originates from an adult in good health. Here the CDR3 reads CSARQGDEAFF. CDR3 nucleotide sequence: TGCAGTGCTAGACAGGGGGATGAAGCTTTCTTT.